A single sample is the source of the 9 T cell receptor beta chains below, sequenced in a study of shared clonotypes between healthy human individuals. Method: immunoSEQ multiplex PCR; TCRdb's copy keeps in-frame clones and lacks some. The table has 950,000 to 1,100,000 clones, approximately 68% seen once. The material sequenced was memory CD4+ T cells sorted from blood. As to subset: CD45RA-negative fraction. These receptors came from a young man in good health.

The chain couples TRBV27 to TRBJ1-6, with 9 bases matching TRBD1. From germline, CDR1 is MNHEY and CDR2 SMNVEV (reference sequence). The V segment lost 1 base and the J segment 7 bases; nucleotides outside the gene matches: 2. The CDR3 has 15 residues. CDR3 bases: TGTGCCAGCAGTTTATGGACAGGGGAAAATTCACCCCTCCACTTT. This translates into CASSLWTGENSPLHF.

V gene TRBV4-3 combines with J gene TRBJ1-3, with TRBD1 matching over 9 bases. The CDR3 loop spans 19 amino acids. Unmatched junction bases numbered 12, after V lost 0 bases and J lost 3 bases. CDR1 is LGHNA and CDR2 is YSLEER in the germline V gene. CDR3 sequence (DNA): TGCGCCAGCAGCCAAGAAAGAAATGGACAGGGGCAGTTTGGAAACACCATATATTTT. This sequence encodes CASSQERNGQGQFGNTIYF.

The V gene is TRBV5-1, the J gene TRBJ1-2; TRBD1 agrees at 9 bases. CDR3 length: 13 residues. V trimming: 1 base; J trimming: 12 bases; junction bases outside the gene matches: 7. Germline lookup yields CDR1 SGHRS and CDR2 YFSETQ. The CDR3 nucleotides are TGCGCCAGCAGCTTGCGACAGGGACAGGGAGACACCTTC. Translating gives CASSLRQGQGDTF.

The chain couples TRBV9 to TRBJ2-3; D remains ambiguous. Germline loops: CDR1 SGDLS, CDR2 YYNGEE. The CDR3 sequence is 15 residues long. The germline V and J ends were trimmed by 0 bases and 0 bases, with 8 bases remaining between them. In DNA, the CDR3 is TGTGCCAGCAGCGTAGGACCCCGGAGCACAGATACGCAGTATTTT. Amino acids: CASSVGPRSTDTQYF.

The chain links TRBV4-3 to TRBJ2-1; 11 positions match TRBD2. The CDR3 totals 16 residues. The V segment lost 2 bases and the J segment 9 bases; nucleotides outside the gene matches: 9. CDR1 is LGHNA and CDR2 is YSLEER in the germline V gene. The chain's CDR3 is CASSQFGLAGGSEQFF. The CDR3 nucleotides are TGCGCCAGCAGCCAATTTGGGCTAGCGGGAGGCAGTGAGCAGTTCTTC.

The rearrangement joins TRBV29-1 to TRBJ2-5; D is perhaps TRBD1 or TRBD2 (6 bases each). The V gene's germline CDR1 is SQVTM and CDR2 ANQGSEA. This CDR3 has 14 residues. Deletions cut 6 bases from V and 4 bases from J, with 18 bases between. CDR3: CSVRHRGGPETQYF. The CDR3 DNA reads as TGCAGCGTCCGACACCGAGGGGGGCCAGAGACCCAGTACTTC. The full variable domain, rest sourced from reference TRBV29-1 and TRBJ2-5, is SAVISQKPSRDICQRGTSLTIQCQVDSQVTMMFWYRQQPGQSLTLIATANQGSEATYESGFVIDKFPISRPNLTFSTLTVSNMSPEDSSIYLCSVRHRGGPETQYFGPGTRLLVL.

The V gene is TRBV14, the J gene TRBJ2-7, with TRBD1 identical over 7 bases. The CDR3 consists of 15 residues. CDR1 and CDR2 from the germline V gene are SGHDN and FVKESK. V dropped 1 base and J dropped 2; count of bases not matched to a gene: 5. The CDR3 spells CASSQVGGQPYEQYF. The CDR3 DNA sequence: TGTGCCAGCAGCCAAGTAGGGGGACAGCCCTACGAGCAGTACTTC. Filled out from reference TRBV14 and TRBJ2-7, the complete variable domain reads EAGVTQFPSHSVIEKGQTVTLRCDPISGHDNLYWYRRVMGKEIKFLLHFVKESKQDESGMPNNRFLAERTGGTYSTLKVQPAELEDSGVYFCASSQVGGQPYEQYFGPGTRLTVT.

The chain combines TRBV5-8 with TRBJ2-5, with 8 nucleotides matching TRBD2. V gave up 1 base and J gave up 1 base; unmatched junction bases: 6. In germline, CDR1 is SGHTS, CDR2 YDEGEE. There are 16 residues in the CDR3. The CDR3 nucleotides are TGTGCCAGCAGCTTGAGTAGCGGGGTGGTCCAAGAGACCCAGTACTTC. Protein sequence: CASSLSSGVVQETQYF.

CDR3 nucleotides: TGTGCCAGCACCTTTGGGGGCAGTAATCAGCCCCAGCATTTT. Amino acid sequence: CASTFGGSNQPQHF. The chain combines TRBV28 with TRBJ1-5; TRBD1 is a possible D gene (6 bases). V lost 7 bases, J lost 4 bases, and 14 bases lay in between. CDR1 and CDR2 (germline): MDHEN, SYDVKM. CDR3 length: 14 amino acids.